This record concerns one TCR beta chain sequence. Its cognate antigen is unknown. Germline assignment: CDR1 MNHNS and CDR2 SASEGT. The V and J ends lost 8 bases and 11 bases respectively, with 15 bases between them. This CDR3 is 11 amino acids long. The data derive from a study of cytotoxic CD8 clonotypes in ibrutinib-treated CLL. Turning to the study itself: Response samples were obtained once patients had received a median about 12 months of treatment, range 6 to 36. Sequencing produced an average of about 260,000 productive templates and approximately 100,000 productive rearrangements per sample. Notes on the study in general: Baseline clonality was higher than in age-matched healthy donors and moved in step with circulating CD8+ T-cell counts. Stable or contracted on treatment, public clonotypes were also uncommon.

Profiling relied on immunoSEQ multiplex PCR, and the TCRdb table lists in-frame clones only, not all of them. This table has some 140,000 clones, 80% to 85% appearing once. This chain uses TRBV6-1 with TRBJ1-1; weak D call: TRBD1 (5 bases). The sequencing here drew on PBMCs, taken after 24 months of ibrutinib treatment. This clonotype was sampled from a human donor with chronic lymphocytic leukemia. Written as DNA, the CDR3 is TGTGCCAGCGGCCGAGGGGCGGGGGCTTTCTTT. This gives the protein CASGRGAGAFF.